This TCR beta chain was obtained from a study of T cell repertoires in cytomegalovirus infection. Study information: Matching HLA type and CMV infection were both indicated by public TCR beta signatures.

This clonotype was observed a handful of times. Its antigen is not known. Overall study findings and caveats: CMV carriers with the relevant HLA were identified by cumulative public TCR beta family frequency. It was HLA-C-restricted CMV-specific TCR beta clonotypes that dominated the response ex vivo.

V lost 7 bases and J 4 bases, leaving 22 bases between the germline ends. The CDR3 sequence is 15 residues long. Germline V gives CDR1 SQVTM, CDR2 ANQGSEA. TCRdb reprocessed the reads with MiXCR, giving one entry per CDR3 protein. The table includes about 890,000 distinct CDR3 sequences, more than 25% detected once. The rearrangement links TRBV29-1 to TRBJ1-2, with D tentatively TRBD1 (5 bases). This specimen consisted of cultured CD8+ T cells from PBMCs, obtained from culture after CMV antigen stimulation. The TCR comes from a human donor in good health (CMV status not recorded). Some clones in this sample may be carry-over from other donors' samples. DNA for the CDR3: TGCAGCGCTTCAGGACATCCCAACGGCCGCTATGGCTACACCTTC. Protein: CSASGHPNGRYGYTF.